A selection of T cell receptor beta chains follows, all from one sample in a study of CD8 T cells in ankylosing spondylitis. In TCRdb, the 5' RACE reads were re-called with MiXCR into one record per CDR3 protein. The sample consists of around 320,000 distinct CDR3 sequences, around 21% of them appearing once. The source material was blood, either unsorted or a sorted T cell fraction (not recorded which). These receptors came from a female donor with ankylosing spondylitis or in good health (not recorded which). CDR3s include the opening cysteine and the closing phenylalanine or tryptophan. The order of the fields is J gene, V gene, clone size, D gene, CDR3 DNA, CDR3 protein. A D gene is named only where the DNA matches it firmly. Expanded clones get a size class; other rows say once, few or many, or leave the size out.

TRBJ1-4	TRBV20-1	.	.	TGCAGTCCCAGAACTACAACTAATGAAAAACTGTTTTTT	CSPRTTTNEKLFF
TRBJ2-1	TRBV9	many	TRBD2	TGTGCCAGCAGCGGTAGCCCCAGCAGCGGGAGCCCCAATGAGCAGTTCTTC	CASSGSPSSGSPNEQFF
TRBJ2-2	TRBV25-1	.	TRBD2	TGTGCCAGCAGTGACCCCCCTGGGATCGCGGGAGGAGGGGAGCTGTTTTTT	CASSDPPGIAGGGELFF
TRBJ1-5	TRBV4-2	.	.	TGTGCCAGCTCGGACGGGGATCAGCCCCAGCATTTT	CASSDGDQPQHF
TRBJ1-2	TRBV10-3	.	.	TGTGCCATCAGCGGGGGCCCTAACTATGGCTACACCTTC	CAISGGPNYGYTF
TRBJ2-1	TRBV28	.	TRBD1	TGTGCCAGCAGCGACGCTGGAGCAGGGGGCCTCAATGAGCAGTTCTTC	CASSDAGAGGLNEQFF
TRBJ2-1	TRBV7-2	few	.	TGTGCCAGCAGCTTAGCGGGGACGGCGGCCTCCTACAATGAGCAGTTCTTC	CASSLAGTAASYNEQFF
TRBJ2-1	TRBV4-3	.	TRBD1	TGCGCCAGCAGCCATTTCGCCCGGGACAGGGGGACCAGTGAGCAGTTCTTC	CASSHFARDRGTSEQFF
TRBJ2-3	TRBV11-3	.	.	TGTGCCAGCAGCGCCAGGGGATTGGGTACGCAGTATTTT	CASSARGLGTQYF
TRBJ2-1	TRBV15	many	TRBD2	TGTGCCACCAGCGGAAGACTAGCCCTGGTAGACAATGAGCAGTTCTTC	CATSGRLALVDNEQFF
TRBJ1-2	TRBV20-1	many	.	TGCAGTGCTAAACCCGGAGGGGGGGCCTATGGCTACACCTTC	CSAKPGGGAYGYTF
TRBJ2-1	TRBV9	.	.	TGTGCCAGCAGCGTAAACCGACAAGACACCAATGAGCAGTTCTTC	CASSVNRQDTNEQFF
TRBJ1-5	TRBV6-2/TRBV6-3	.	.	TGTGCCAGCACCCAGCCCAGCAATCAGCCCCAGCATTTT	CASTQPSNQPQHF
TRBJ2-5	TRBV11-2	once	.	TGTGCCAGCTCCTATAATCAGTTCGTGGGAGGCCAAGAGACCCAGTACTTC	CASSYNQFVGGQETQYF
TRBJ1-1	TRBV9	few	.	TGTGCCAGCTATACCCGAGAGGGTGGGAAGAACACTGAAGCTTTCTTT	CASYTREGGKNTEAFF
TRBJ2-5	TRBV3-1	few	.	TGTGCCAGCAGCCCGCGAAATCCTCGGCGAGAGACCCAGTACTTC	CASSPRNPRRETQYF
TRBJ1-2	TRBV6-4	.	.	TGTGCCAGCAGTGGGGATCGAACAGGGATGGGAGGCTACACCTTC	CASSGDRTGMGGYTF
TRBJ2-7	TRBV5-4	.	TRBD2	TGTGCCAGCAGCCAGACTAGCGGGAGCGACGAGCAGTACTTC	CASSQTSGSDEQYF
TRBJ2-4	TRBV2	few	.	TGTGCCAGCAGTCCATGGTGGCGGGGACAGATCAGTACTTTAGCCAAAAACATTCAGTACTTC	CASSPWWRGQISTLAKNIQYF
TRBJ1-6	TRBV25-1	few	TRBD1	TGTGCCAGCAGTTATACGGGACAGGGGGGTTCACCCCTCCACTTT	CASSYTGQGGSPLHF
TRBJ2-7	TRBV15	few	.	TGTGCCACCAGCAGGGGGGCGAGCTCCTACGAGCAGTACTTC	CATSRGASSYEQYF
TRBJ1-4	TRBV5-6	once	.	TGTGCCAGCAGCACTACGGTTTACGGCGGAAAACTGTTTTTT	CASSTTVYGGKLFF
TRBJ2-1	TRBV6-4	many	TRBD2	TGTGCCAGCAGTGACGGGACTAGCGGGAATCTTGAGCAGTTCTTC	CASSDGTSGNLEQFF
TRBJ2-5	TRBV28	.	TRBD1	TGTGCCAGCAGTCCCGTTGACAGGGACCAAGAGACCCAGTACTTC	CASSPVDRDQETQYF
TRBJ2-3	TRBV7-3	.	.	TGTGCCAGCAGCTCGGGACCCCTGATTGATACGCAGTATTTT	CASSSGPLIDTQYF
TRBJ2-5	TRBV18	few	.	TGTGCCAGCTCCCGGATCAGGGATGAGGAGACCCAGTACTTC	CASSRIRDEETQYF
TRBJ2-1	TRBV19	.	TRBD2	TGTGCCAGTAGTCCGACTAGCGTTTCCAATGAGCAGTTCTTC	CASSPTSVSNEQFF
TRBJ2-7	TRBV29-1	.	TRBD2	TGCAGCGTGGCCGGACTAGCGGGAGGAGAGGGATACGAGCAGTACTTC	CSVAGLAGGEGYEQYF
TRBJ2-1	TRBV19	few	TRBD2	TGTGCCAGTAGTACCTCTAGCGGGACACACAATGAGCAGTTCTTC	CASSTSSGTHNEQFF
TRBJ1-2	TRBV29-1	many	.	TGCAGCGTTGGTGGGGAAGGCTACACCTTC	CSVGGEGYTF
TRBJ2-1	TRBV18	.	TRBD1	TGTGCCAGCTCACCACCCACAGGGGGCGTATACAATGAGCAGTTCTTC	CASSPPTGGVYNEQFF
TRBJ1-1	TRBV29-1	many	.	TGCAGCGCTGACGGGGACCGGGAGAACACTGAAGCTTTCTTT	CSADGDRENTEAFF
TRBJ2-3	TRBV24-1	few	.	TGTGCCACCAGTGATGGGAGAGATACGCAGTATTTT	CATSDGRDTQYF
TRBJ2-7	TRBV29-1	.	TRBD2	TGCAGCGTCCTAACAGCGGGAGCGGGGGAGCAGTACTTC	CSVLTAGAGEQYF
TRBJ1-2	TRBV6-6	.	.	TGTGCCAGCAGGGGGACGGATAACTATGGCTACACCTTC	CASRGTDNYGYTF
TRBJ1-2	TRBV20-1	.	.	TGCAGTGCGGGCGACAGGACCTATGGCTACACCTTC	CSAGDRTYGYTF
TRBJ1-2	TRBV4-2	.	.	TGTGCCAGCAGCCAAGAGCCCCTTGGCTATGGCTACACCTTC	CASSQEPLGYGYTF
TRBJ2-3	TRBV12-3/TRBV12-4	many	TRBD2	TGTGCCAGCAGTACACTAGCGCGTAAGAACACAGATACGCAGTATTTT	CASSTLARKNTDTQYF
TRBJ2-3	TRBV20-1	few	.	TGCAGTGCCCCCCCTGGGGGCGGGAGAACAGATACGCAGTATTTT	CSAPPGGGRTDTQYF